A single sample is the source of the 20 T cell receptor beta chains below, sequenced in a study of cytomegalovirus exposure and HLA in healthy donors. The PCR was carried out with 60 Vbeta primers and 13 Jbeta primers. Profiling relied on immunoSEQ multiplex PCR, and the TCRdb table lists in-frame clones only, not all of them. The specimen's table records 120,000 to 150,000 clones. Sequencing was performed on PBMCs. Receptor source: a woman in her forties or fifties in good health and CMV-seronegative.

The chain carries TRBV9 and TRBJ2-7, with D perhaps TRBD1 (5 bases). Germline assignment: CDR1 SGDLS and CDR2 YYNGEE. V was trimmed by 0 bases and J by 3 bases, leaving 10 bases between them. The CDR3 totals 14 residues. The CDR3, as DNA: TGTGCCAGCAGCGTAGGGGGCGGAAACTACGAGCAGTACTTC. Translation gives CASSVGGGNYEQYF.

The rearrangement joins TRBV20-1 to TRBJ2-7; no reliable D call. The CDR3 extends over 11 amino acids. Deletions cut 2 bases from V and 2 bases from J, with 4 bases between. Germline loops: CDR1 DFQATT, CDR2 SNEGSKA (reference sequence). The CDR3 is CSARYTYEQYF. The CDR3 nucleotides read TGCAGTGCTAGATATACCTACGAGCAGTACTTC.

The V and J genes are TRBV5-1 and TRBJ2-7; 9 bases match TRBD2. CDR3 length equals 18 residues. The trim removed 0 bases at V and 4 bases at J, leaving 14 bases unmatched. CDR1 is SGHRS and CDR2 is YFSETQ in the germline V gene. CDR3 region: CASSLAGTALAGSYEQYF. The DNA for the CDR3 is TGCGCCAGCAGCTTGGCGGGGACCGCCCTAGCGGGATCGTACGAGCAGTACTTC.

J is TRBJ1-1 and V is TRBV5-1, with 7 nucleotides matching TRBD1. CDR3 size: 17 residues. V shed 0 bases and J 4 bases; nucleotides not matched to a gene: 12. Germline V CDR1 and CDR2: SGHRS, YFSETQ. The CDR3 spells CASSLAEGRGRVTEAFF. The CDR3 bases are TGCGCCAGCAGCTTGGCCGAAGGTAGGGGGCGGGTCACTGAAGCTTTCTTT.

This chain joins TRBV4-1 and TRBJ2-6; D is perhaps TRBD1 (5 bases). The germline V gene encodes CDR1 MGHRA and CDR2 YSYEKL. Deletions cut 1 base from V and 4 bases from J, with 17 bases between. The CDR3 consists of 18 residues. Here the CDR3 reads CASSQVLSGIPGANVLTF. The CDR3 coding sequence is TGCGCCAGCAGCCAAGTATTGTCAGGGATTCCGGGGGCCAACGTCCTGACTTTC.

The V and J genes are TRBV6-5 and TRBJ1-1; 10 bases agree with TRBD1. Germline assignment: CDR1 MNHEY and CDR2 SVGAGI. The CDR3 spans 14 residues. The J segment lost 5 bases and the V segment lost 7 bases, leaving 7 bases of the junction unmatched. CDR3 protein: CASTIDRGRTEAFF. The DNA for the CDR3 is TGTGCCAGCACCATCGACAGGGGGCGAACTGAAGCTTTCTTT.

The chain has TRBV5-4 and TRBJ2-7; D remains ambiguous. From germline, CDR1 is SGHNT and CDR2 YYREEE (reference sequence). V gave up 3 bases and J gave up 0 bases, with 7 bases separating them. This CDR3 is 13 amino acids long. In DNA form, the CDR3 reads TGTGCCAGCAGCTGGAGAGCCTCCTACGAGCAGTACTTC. Amino acid sequence: CASSWRASYEQYF. The variable domain in full, completed from reference TRBV5-4 and TRBJ2-7, reads ETGVTQSPTHLIKTRGQQVTLRCSSQSGHNTVSWYQQALGQGPQFIFQYYREEENGRGNFPPRFSGLQFPNYSSELNVNALELDDSALYLCASSWRASYEQYFGPGTRLTVT.

This chain joins TRBV2 and TRBJ2-6, with 8 bases matching TRBD2. Germline CDR1 is SNHLY and CDR2 is FYNNEI. V gave up 7 bases and J gave up 0 bases; unmatched junction bases: 5. The CDR3 length is 16 residues. The CDR3 nucleotides read TGTGCCAGCACCGGGACTAGAAGCTCTGGGGCCAACGTCCTGACTTTC. Translating it yields CASTGTRSSGANVLTF.

The gene calls are TRBV6-5 and TRBJ1-6; 7 bases map to TRBD1. Germline values: CDR1 MNHEY, CDR2 SVGAGI. CDR3 length: 13 amino acids. J gave up 9 bases and V 6 bases, and 5 bases lay outside the gene matches. The CDR3 sequence is CASREGGGSPLHF. CDR3 nucleotide sequence: TGTGCCAGCAGGGAAGGGGGCGGTTCACCCCTCCACTTT.

This chain links TRBV30 with TRBJ1-2, with TRBD1 identical over 7 bases. The CDR3 extends over 14 amino acids. Germline V gene sequence: CDR1 GTSNPN, CDR2 SVGIG (reference sequence). V lost 3 bases to trimming and J lost 4 bases; unmatched junction nucleotides: 8. The CDR3 DNA sequence: TGTGCCTGGAGCGCTGACAGGGCCCTCTATGGCTACACCTTC. This translates into CAWSADRALYGYTF.

Concerning this clone: The junction differs from germline at one of its ends, possibly a read error. V gene TRBV4-3 combines with J gene TRBJ2-5; a weak D match, TRBD2 (6 bases). This CDR3 comprises 16 residues. The germline V gene has CDR1 LGHNA and CDR2 YSLEER. For the CDR3, the DNA is TGCGCCAGCAGCCAAGTTGGGTCGGGGGAAACAGAGATCCAGTACTTC. Protein: CASSQVGSGETEIQYF.

J is TRBJ1-4 and V is TRBV4-2; D not resolved. Trimming removed 0 bases at V and 0 bases at J, with 11 bases between. This CDR3 has 17 residues. Germline V gene sequence: CDR1 LGHNA, CDR2 YNFKEQ. In nucleotides, the CDR3 is TGTGCCAGCAGCCAAGATTTAAAGGGAGCAACTAATGAAAAACTGTTTTTT. Its translation: CASSQDLKGATNEKLFF.

V is TRBV6-5 and J is TRBJ2-7; the D is unclear. Trimming shortened V by 5 bases and J by 13 bases, and 18 bases separated the two germline ends. Germline CDR1 is MNHEY and CDR2 is SVGAGI. This CDR3 has 12 residues. Written as DNA, the CDR3 is TGTGCCAGCAGTCTACCCCCCGCTAGACTTTACTTC. Translation: CASSLPPARLYF.

This rearrangement joins TRBV9 to TRBJ2-3, with TRBD1 as a possible D gene (5 bases). The CDR3 spans 16 residues. The ends were cut back, 3 bases at V and 1 base at J, with 15 bases in the middle. Germline V gene data show CDR1 as SGDLS and CDR2 as YYNGEE. The CDR3 DNA reads as TGTGCCAGCAGCGGCCACTATAAACAGGGCACAGATACGCAGTATTTT. As protein: CASSGHYKQGTDTQYF.

The CDR3 sequence: CAWSKNWASSYEQYF. For the CDR3, the DNA is TGTGCCTGGAGTAAAAATTGGGCTTCGTCCTACGAGCAGTACTTC. J is TRBJ2-7 and V is TRBV30; D ambiguous. CDR1 and CDR2 (germline): GTSNPN, SVGIG (reference sequence). CDR3 length: 15 residues. The ends were cut back, 2 bases at V and 1 base at J, with 15 bases in the middle.

The chain has TRBV7-6 and TRBJ1-5, with 9 bases fitting TRBD1. The CDR3 extends over 15 amino acids. Germline V lookup: CDR1 SGHVS, CDR2 FNYEAQ. The junction had 3 bases not matched to a gene; V was cut back by 0 bases and J by 6 bases. The CDR3 is CASSLAGQGSQPQHF. DNA for the CDR3: TGTGCCAGCAGCTTAGCGGGACAGGGTAGTCAGCCCCAGCATTTT.

This chain uses TRBV7-9 with TRBJ1-5; D might be TRBD1 (5 bases). Germline assignment: CDR1 SEHNR and CDR2 FQNEAQ (reference sequence). This CDR3 contains 14 residues. Trimming left V 5 bases short and J 6 bases short, with 14 bases between. CDR3 in DNA: TGTGCCAGCAGCCCCTCGGGGGGAGGTCAGCCCCAGCATTTT. Amino acids: CASSPSGGGQPQHF.

The rearrangement uses TRBV5-1 and TRBJ2-5; D uncertain. The V gene's germline CDR1 is SGHRS and CDR2 YFSETQ. CDR3 length equals 14 residues. The ends were cut back, 4 bases at V and 3 bases at J, with 13 bases in the middle. CDR3 sequence (DNA): TGCGCCAGCAGCACGAAAACAGCAAAAGAGACCCAGTACTTC. Translation gives CASSTKTAKETQYF.

This chain joins TRBV5-5 and TRBJ2-5, with TRBD2 identical over 8 bases. The CDR3 sequence is 14 residues long. With 0 bases clipped from V and 4 bases from J, the junction kept 2 bases outside the gene matches. CDR1 and CDR2 from the germline V gene are SGHKS and YYEKEE (reference sequence). Here the CDR3 DNA reads TGTGCCAGCAGCTTGGGAACTAGCGGAGAGACCCAGTACTTC. Encoded protein: CASSLGTSGETQYF.

The rearrangement joins TRBV6-5 to TRBJ2-7; D perhaps matches TRBD1 (6 bases). The germline gives CDR1 MNHEY, CDR2 SVGAGI. Deletions cut 5 bases from V and 2 bases from J, with 16 bases between. The CDR3 loop spans 15 amino acids. DNA of the CDR3: TGTGCCAGCAGTCGTTCAGGGGCCCCACCCTACGAGCAGTACTTC. It yields the protein CASSRSGAPPYEQYF.